This TCR beta chain is from a study of blood T cell repertoires in COVID-19 (dated by TCRdb to about 2020). With respect to the entire study: Samples from collaborators originated in the United States, Italy and Spain and spanned both the acute and convalescent phases of COVID-19. Where HLA class I and class II types were available, the types were taken from metadata supplied by the sample provider, not from assay-based typing. Samples were obtained from the ongoing ImmuneRACE study (first 160 participants) and from about 1,300 subjects provided by 6 global collaborators. Nearly every sample came with metadata listing a de-identified subject ID, COVID-19 status, age in years and sex. The material from the prospective study consisted of cDNA or gDNA derived from T cells, B-cell-depleted T cells, or PBMCs. The dataset comprised deeply sampled blood TCRbeta repertoires from subjects exposed to, actively infected with, or recovered from COVID-19. The repertoires were released in a freely available public database intended as a resource for research on the immune response to SARS-CoV-2. General findings and caveats noted by the study authors: The quantity of clinical and demographic metadata differed by source and by participant and was supplied without curation.

The CDR3 spans 15 residues, from the cysteine through the phenylalanine. The CDR3 DNA has 45 bases and is translated from base 1. Compared with germline, V lacks 4 bases and J lacks 2 bases; bases without a gene match: 9. The CDR1 and CDR2 encoded by the germline V gene are SGHRS and YFSETQ. TCRbeta CDR3 regions were amplified from genomic DNA by means of the immunoSEQ Assay, a bias-controlled multiplex PCR. The published analysis was carried out like this. The number of nucleated cells in each sample was estimated from the amplification of reference gene primers within the assay. Sequence reads were collapsed and filtered to measure the absolute abundance of every unique TCRbeta CDR3 rearrangement. For each sample, productive Simpson clonality was calculated as the square root of Simpson's diversity index over productive rearrangements. This is the immuneACCESS table as TCRdb keeps it, with only in-frame sequences that have V and J called. A part of the clones is gone; compared with another copy, unresolved V genes explain less than half, and the rest is unexplained. Clone size and the V and J calls come from that table; the DNA yielded D and trimming. This sample is represented by about 180,000 clones; about three quarters of them were singletons. In total, the top ten clones hold 10% to 15% of the sample.

To note about this clone: It lacks a known antigen. The sample holds no much larger clone one base away, and base qualities are not on file.

In Seattle, one collaborating source enrolled patients while the infection was active and tracked those patients longitudinally over the course of disease. The collaborating institutions used their own protocols to collect whole blood in K2EDTA tubes. For TCRbeta analysis, collaborators shipped samples in one of three forms: frozen whole blood, isolated PBMCs, or DNA extracted from either of those sample types. Sample: peripheral blood. This TCR was sampled from an elderly woman with COVID-19, enrolled during active disease. The receptor chain draws on TRBV5-1 and TRBJ2-7; TRBD1 matches 7 bases in the middle. The CDR3 amino acid sequence is: CASSLGTARTYEQYF. The DNA sequence is given as TGCGCCAGCAGCCTCGGGACAGCCCGAACCTACGAGCAGTACTTC.